The present TCR beta chain was sequenced within a study of fetal regulatory T cell absence and autoimmunity (TCRdb year 2017). Broadly, across the study: Autoimmunity of the exocrine pancreas was seen in the IPEX patients even though clinical diabetes was absent.

TCRbeta CDR3 regions were amplified and barcoded by two-step multiplex PCR on the immunoSEQ human TCRbeta survey platform. Libraries were sequenced on Illumina instruments, with IgH sequenced in parallel from the same samples. As for the original processing: To remove PCR and sequencing errors, raw reads were filtered against the IMGT V, D, J definitions and then binned using a nearest-neighbor algorithm. A clone was defined by an identical nucleotide sequence, and differential abundance between tissues was tested with a Fisher exact test for each clone at a pFDR threshold of p<0.01. Clones with frequencies too low for statistical inference were excluded by a minimum inclusion filter of 10 in either sample. The immunoSEQ Analyzer was used for pairwise clonal comparisons, while IMGT tools were used to assess gene family usage. TCRdb took over this immuneACCESS table, retaining in-frame rearrangements with V and J assigned. Such tables are incomplete; in checked studies, under half of the missing clones stem from an unresolved V gene, and the remainder is unexplained. For V, J and clone size, that table is used; D and trimming come from the DNA. Counted in this sample were 95,000 or so clones; about two thirds of them appeared once. Clones ranked in the top ten supply about 2.1% of the sample.

Genomic DNA obtained from frozen pancreas tissue was processed for repertoire sequencing. The DNeasy Blood and Tissue Kit was used to extract roughly 1.8-3.2 ug of genomic DNA from either umbilical cord blood or frozen pancreas. What the research found in general, with its limitations: The oligoclonal enrichment was interpreted as supporting antigen-driven autoimmunity in the pancreas before birth in IPEX syndrome. Cord blood and pancreas had broadly similar TRB gene family usage, which resembled published neonatal and adult repertoires. Compared with cord blood, the pancreas TCR compartment showed significant oligoclonal enrichment, and some top clones were enriched more than 95-fold.

From the cysteine through the phenylalanine, the CDR3 covers 15 amino acids. Just the 45-base CDR3 DNA is kept, in frame starting at base 1. Via the germline V gene, CDR1 is ENHRY and CDR2 SYGVKD. V and J are trimmed by 6 bases and 10 bases, and the gene matches miss 8 bases of the junction. As a fraction of the sample, this clone is medium-sized (0.01 to 0.1%). The antigen it recognizes is unknown. No base-level quality is on record; no much larger clone is a single base apart. The sequenced sample was pancreas tissue. The receptor's source is a male donor with IPEX syndrome. The V and J segments used are TRBV10-3 and TRBJ1-6; the central 11 bases match TRBD1. The DNA reads as follows: TGTGCCATCAGCGGGACAGGGGGAAGTAGATCACCCCTCCACTTT. Its translation is CAISGTGGSRSPLHF.